These 18 T cell receptor beta chains were all obtained from the same sample, sequenced in a study of Tregs in tolerant kidney transplant recipients (dated by TCRdb to about 2019). The library was built by means of the immunoSEQ multiplex PCR assay. TCRdb limited this immuneACCESS table to in-frame rearrangements with V and J called. A share of clones is missing; checked studies link under half to unresolved V genes, and the rest is unexplained. Across this sample there are about 77,000 clones, with 95% to 98% seen only once. The ten biggest clones cover 0.56% of the sample. The time point label here, explained by the study, means: blood sample drawn before combined kidney and bone marrow transplant. The sample was CD4+ T cells from blood, taken before the transplant. The receptors shown here come from a human donor who received a combined kidney and bone marrow transplant.

This clone came up once. V usage is TRBV11-3 and J usage is TRBJ1-2; 9 nucleotides match TRBD1. CDR3 size: 14 residues. Germline trimming cut 10 bases from V and 7 bases from J; bases unmatched to any gene: 13. Germline assignment: CDR1 SGHNT and CDR2 YENEEA. DNA of the CDR3: TGTGCCACCCAAGCCCCTAACAGGGGGCCTGGCTACACCTTC. Its translation is CATQAPNRGPGYTF.

The chain carries TRBV5-5 and TRBJ2-7; TRBD2 agrees at 7 bases. The V segment lost 5 bases and the J segment 3 bases; nucleotides outside the gene matches: 11. Germline lookup yields CDR1 SGHKS and CDR2 YYEKEE (reference sequence). This CDR3 region has 15 residues. DNA for the CDR3: TGTGCCAGCAGTCTTGGGTCAACGGGGGGCTACGAGCAGTACTTC. This codes for CASSLGSTGGYEQYF.

The V and J genes are TRBV5-6 and TRBJ2-3; the match to TRBD1 covers 8 bases. Germline V CDR1 and CDR2: SGHDT, YYEEEE. Losses at the gene ends were 3 bases for V and 4 bases for J; bases not matched to a gene: 10. The CDR3 sequence is 16 residues long. CDR3 in amino acids: CASSWPTGEHSDTQYF. In nucleotides, the CDR3 is TGTGCCAGCAGCTGGCCGACAGGGGAGCATTCAGATACGCAGTATTTT.

This rearrangement joins TRBV19 to TRBJ2-3; possibly TRBD2 for D (6 bases). Trimming cost V 6 bases and J 5 bases, with 21 bases left between them. The V gene's germline CDR1 is LNHDA and CDR2 SQIVND (reference sequence). CDR3 length: 16 amino acids. CDR3 residues: CASSLEGLGGVDTQYF. The CDR3 bases are TGTGCCAGTAGCCTGGAGGGTTTGGGTGGTGTAGATACGCAGTATTTT. Supplemented by reference TRBV19 and TRBJ2-3, the full variable domain reads DGGITQSPKYLFRKEGQNVTLSCEQNLNHDAMYWYRQDPGQGLRLIYYSQIVNDFQKGDIAEGYSVSREKKESFPLTVTSAQKNPTAFYLCASSLEGLGGVDTQYFGPGTRLTVL.

The CDR3 reads CASSEDGRGLPTGELFF. The CDR3 DNA follows: TGTGCCAGCAGTGAAGATGGCAGGGGGCTACCTACCGGGGAGCTGTTTTTT. The gene calls are TRBV25-1 and TRBJ2-2, with TRBD1 matching 8 bases. CDR1 is MGHDK, CDR2 SYGVNS, per germline. The CDR3 runs 17 residues. Trimming at V came to 2 bases and at J to 5 bases, leaving 10 bases not matched to a gene.

J is TRBJ1-4 and V is TRBV4-1, with D possibly being TRBD1 (5 bases). The V gene's germline CDR1 is MGHRA and CDR2 YSYEKL. V shed 1 base and J shed 4 bases, with 10 bases lying between them. CDR3 length: 15 amino acids. The CDR3 sequence: CASSQGRGDNEKLFF. Here the CDR3 DNA reads TGCGCCAGCAGCCAAGGGCGGGGGGATAATGAAAAACTGTTTTTT.

This chain joins TRBV9 and TRBJ2-3, with 12 nucleotides matching TRBD2. The CDR3 runs 15 residues. Germline V gene lookup returns CDR1 SGDLS and CDR2 YYNGEE. The junction had 4 bases not matched to a gene; V was cut back by 6 bases and J by 2 bases. CDR3 residues: CASNGLAGLTDTQYF. The CDR3 DNA is TGTGCCAGCAACGGACTAGCGGGGCTCACAGATACGCAGTATTTT.

The chain employs TRBV6-8 and TRBJ2-2; possibly TRBD1 for D (6 bases). V lost 4 bases, J lost 5 bases, and 17 bases lay in between. The CDR3 is made up of 16 amino acids. Germline CDR1 reads MNHGY; CDR2 reads SAAAGT. As DNA, the CDR3 is TGTGCCAGCAGTTTTTCAAGGACAGCCCGGACCGGGGAGCTGTTTTTT. Protein: CASSFSRTARTGELFF.

The gene calls are TRBV4-2 and TRBJ2-1; D is uncertain. Germline V gene data show CDR1 as LGHNA and CDR2 as YNFKEQ. Trimming removed 0 bases from V and 4 bases from J, with 10 bases in between. The CDR3 runs 15 residues. This chain's CDR3 is CASSQDFGEYNEQFF. CDR3 DNA sequence: TGTGCCAGCAGCCAAGATTTCGGAGAGTACAATGAGCAGTTCTTC.

The chain is built from TRBV5-1 and TRBJ2-1; TRBD2 agrees at 14 bases. Germline loops: CDR1 SGHRS, CDR2 YFSETQ. This CDR3 comprises 23 residues. The V segment lost 4 bases and the J segment 4 bases; nucleotides outside the gene matches: 25. CDR3 sequence (DNA): TGCGCCAGCAGCCTGCAAAACTTCAGGGCGGGACTAGCGGGAGTTGGGATTTACAATGAGCAGTTCTTC. Its protein is CASSLQNFRAGLAGVGIYNEQFF. The full variable domain, completed using reference TRBV5-1 and TRBJ2-1, is KAGVTQTPRYLIKTRGQQVTLSCSPISGHRSVSWYQQTPGQGLQFLFEYFSETQRNKGNFPGRFSGRQFSNSRSEMNVSTLELGDSALYLCASSLQNFRAGLAGVGIYNEQFFGPGTRLTVL.

The chain recombines TRBV4-2 with TRBJ2-6, with 7 nucleotides matching TRBD1. Losses at the gene ends were 2 bases for V and 0 bases for J; bases not matched to a gene: 7. Germline V gene lookup returns CDR1 LGHNA and CDR2 YNFKEQ. This CDR3 is 18 amino acids long. The CDR3 DNA follows: TGTGCCAGCAGCCAACCGGGACAGTATCACTCTGGGGCCAACGTCCTGACTTTC. As protein: CASSQPGQYHSGANVLTF.

The chain links TRBV11-2 to TRBJ2-5, with TRBD2 identical over 14 bases. CDR3 length: 16 residues. J was trimmed by 1 base and V by 4 bases; bases with no gene match: 2. Germline CDR1 and CDR2: SGHAT and FQNNGV. The CDR3 coding sequence is TGTGCCAGCAGCTCCGGACTAGCGGGAGGCCAAGAGACCCAGTACTTC. Translating it yields CASSSGLAGGQETQYF.

This chain joins TRBV7-2 and TRBJ1-1; possible D gene TRBD1, 6 bases. CDR3 length: 12 residues. The germline gives CDR1 SGHTA, CDR2 FQGNSA. V shed 1 base and J shed 9 bases, with 9 bases lying between them. In DNA, the CDR3 is TGTGCCAGCAGCTTAGACAGGGACAAAGCTTTCTTT. As protein: CASSLDRDKAFF.

This chain joins TRBV7-3 and TRBJ2-2; 9 bases agree with TRBD2. The V and J ends lost 3 bases and 6 bases, in that order; junction bases with no gene match: 5. CDR3 length: 15 residues. In germline, CDR1 is SGHTA, CDR2 FQGTGA. CDR3 sequence (DNA): TGTGCCAGCAGCTTCTTCCCTAGCGGGGCCGGGGAGCTGTTTTTT. Translated: CASSFFPSGAGELFF.

The V and J genes are TRBV7-6 and TRBJ2-3; weak D call: TRBD2 (5 bases). V lost 1 base to trimming and J lost 3 bases, with 5 bases between them. CDR3 length equals 13 residues. The germline V gene encodes CDR1 SGHVS and CDR2 FNYEAQ. The CDR3, as DNA: TGTGCCAGCAGCTTAGGAGGGACAGATACGCAGTATTTT. Protein: CASSLGGTDTQYF. The whole variable domain, remainder taken from reference TRBV7-6 and TRBJ2-3, is GAGVSQSPRYKVTKRGQDVALRCDPISGHVSLYWYRQALGQGPEFLTYFNYEAQQDKSGLPNDRFSAERPEGSISTLTIQRTEQRDSAMYRCASSLGGTDTQYFGPGTRLTVL.

This sequence joins TRBV7-3 and TRBJ2-1, with D uncertain. The CDR3 runs 14 residues. CDR1 is SGHTA and CDR2 is FQGTGA in the germline V gene. V was pared by 0 bases and J by 4 bases, with 7 bases between. The CDR3 nucleotides read TGTGCCAGCAGCTTAACTGGCGGTTACAATGAGCAGTTCTTC. Protein product: CASSLTGGYNEQFF.

This rearrangement joins TRBV15 to TRBJ2-5, with a tentative D call TRBD1 (7 bases). V was pared by 0 bases and J by 4 bases, with 15 bases between. The CDR3 contains 16 residues. Germline lookup yields CDR1 LNHNV and CDR2 YYDKDF (reference sequence). The CDR3: CATSRDQAQGGETQYF. CDR3 bases: TGTGCCACCAGCAGAGATCAGGCGCAGGGGGGAGAGACCCAGTACTTC.

This clone was observed a few times. The chain links TRBV7-3 to TRBJ2-5; D might be TRBD1 (6 bases). The germline V gene has CDR1 SGHTA and CDR2 FQGTGA. The V end lost 5 bases, the J end lost 4 bases, and 20 bases lay between the germline ends. The CDR3 runs 16 residues. The CDR3 DNA is TGTGCCAGCAGCACCTCCGGGCCCCGAGGGGGAGAGACCCAGTACTTC. This sequence encodes CASSTSGPRGGETQYF.